This T cell receptor beta chain was obtained from a study of technical replicates of blood from several donors. Sequencing was performed with immunoSEQ multiplex PCR; in TCRdb, only in-frame clones are kept and a portion is missing. The sample consists of 60,000 to 85,000 clones, around 97% of them appearing once. Germline values: CDR1 LNHDA, CDR2 SQIVND (reference sequence). The CDR3 has 14 residues. The V end lost 5 bases, the J end lost 7 bases, and 17 bases lay between the germline ends. This TCR derives from a human donor in good health. The rearrangement joins TRBV19 to TRBJ1-2; D not resolved. Sequenced: T cells isolated from PBMCs. The CDR3 nucleotides are TGTGCCAGTAGTCCGCTCCCTGATCGGTTTGGCTACACCTTC. This gives the protein CASSPLPDRFGYTF.